This T cell receptor beta chain was captured by sequencing in a study of CD8 T cells in Susac syndrome. A word on this clonotype: The antigen is unknown.

About 0.45 to 1 ug RNA was reverse transcribed with random hexamers. MiXCR was run by TCRdb on the immunoSEQ multiplex PCR reads, yielding one entry per CDR3 protein. The data show some 70,000 distinct CDR3 sequences, about 94% seen once. The CDR3 has 16 residues. Trimming left V 3 bases short and J 4 bases short, with 19 bases between. Overall study findings and caveats: It was acknowledged in the study that its TCR sequencing and HLA analysis involved a relatively small number of individuals.

Sequencing of TCR beta was performed on blood CD8+ and CD4+ T cells. TEMRA cells underwent FACS enrichment and CD8+ and CD4+ T cells underwent negative isolation. Sequencing was done on a sample of CD8+ T cells from PBMCs. The receptor was isolated from a human donor with multiple sclerosis. The chain joins TRBV23-1 to TRBJ2-7, with a possible D match to TRBD1 (7 bases). TRBV23-1 is assigned to the ORF class and has an uncertain function. The CDR3 DNA sequence: TGCGCCAGCAGTCACCACTTAGAGACAGGGAGGTACGAGCAGTACTTC. Protein product: CASSHHLETGRYEQYF.